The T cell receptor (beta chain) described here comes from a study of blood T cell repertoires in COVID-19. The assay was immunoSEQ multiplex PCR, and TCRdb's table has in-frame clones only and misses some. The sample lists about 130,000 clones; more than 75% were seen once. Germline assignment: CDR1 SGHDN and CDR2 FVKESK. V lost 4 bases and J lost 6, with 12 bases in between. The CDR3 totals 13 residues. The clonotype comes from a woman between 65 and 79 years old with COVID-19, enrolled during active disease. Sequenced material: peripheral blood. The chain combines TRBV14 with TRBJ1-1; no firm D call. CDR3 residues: CASSPRLTSEAFF. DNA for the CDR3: TGTGCCAGCAGCCCCCGACTGACGTCTGAAGCTTTCTTT.